This is a list of T cell receptor beta chains from one sample in a study of OX40 agonist ivuxolimab in advanced cancers. Profiling relied on immunoSEQ multiplex PCR, and the TCRdb table lists in-frame clones only, not all of them. The sample has tens of thousands of clones, approximately 89% seen once. This specimen was CD4+ or CD8+ T cells sorted from blood, taken in a trial of the OX40 agonist ivuxolimab. These receptors were collected from an adult with an advanced solid tumor such as melanoma, head and neck, liver or kidney cancer. CDR3s include the opening cysteine and the closing phenylalanine or tryptophan. A D gene is named only where the DNA matches it firmly. The listing skips clone size in some rows; elsewhere it reads once, few, many or a size class.

j_call	d_call	v_call	clone_size	cdr3_aa	cdr3_nt
TRBJ2-2	.	TRBV5-1	.	CASRLTGFAGELFF	TGCGCCAGCAGACTCACAGGGTTCGCCGGGGAGCTGTTTTTT
TRBJ2-2	TRBD1	TRBV2	.	CASSERGRTGELFF	TGTGCCAGCAGTGAAAGGGGGCGCACCGGGGAGCTGTTTTTT
TRBJ2-3	TRBD2	TRBV29-1	.	CSVDGAGGPGDTQYF	TGCAGCGTTGATGGGGCGGGGGGGCCTGGAGATACGCAGTATTTT
TRBJ1-1	TRBD1	TRBV6-5	.	CATRDRLRKAFF	TGTGCCACTCGGGACAGGCTTAGGAAAGCTTTCTTT
TRBJ2-3	.	TRBV7-2	.	CASSGLRADTQYF	TGTGCCAGCAGCGGCTTGCGGGCAGATACGCAGTATTTT
TRBJ1-1	.	TRBV9	once	CASRTTLDGTEAFF	TGTGCCAGCAGAACGACACTGGATGGGACTGAAGCTTTCTTT
TRBJ1-2	.	TRBV21-1	.	CASSNGPGAKANYGYTF	TGTGCCAGCAGCAACGGCCCCGGGGCCAAGGCTAACTATGGCTACACCTTC
TRBJ2-1	TRBD2	TRBV28	once	CASSSGTSVTSYNEQFF	TGTGCCAGCAGCTCCGGGACTAGCGTAACCTCCTACAATGAGCAGTTCTTC
TRBJ2-7	.	TRBV7-2	.	CASSLGAYEQYF	TGTGCCAGCAGCTTAGGAGCCTACGAGCAGTACTTC
TRBJ2-7	TRBD1	TRBV7-6	.	CASSLGGTGGSYEQYF	TGTGCCAGCAGCTTAGGGGGGACAGGGGGCTCCTACGAGCAGTACTTC
TRBJ1-1	TRBD1	TRBV28	.	CASSQTGNMNTEAFF	TGTGCCAGCAGTCAGACAGGGAACATGAACACTGAAGCTTTCTTT
TRBJ2-1	TRBD2	TRBV10-3	.	CAIREGLAGERYNEQFF	TGTGCCATCAGGGAGGGACTAGCGGGAGAGAGATACAATGAGCAGTTCTTC
TRBJ2-2	TRBD1	TRBV7-9	.	CASRPGTGSTGELFF	TGTGCCAGCAGACCCGGGACAGGGAGCACCGGGGAGCTGTTTTTT
TRBJ2-5	.	TRBV9	.	CASSVGTPPGTQYF	TGTGCCAGCAGCGTAGGTACACCCCCGGGGACCCAGTACTTC
TRBJ1-5	TRBD1	TRBV6-6	many	CASRRGQGNQPQHF	TGTGCCAGCAGAAGGGGACAGGGCAATCAGCCCCAGCATTTT
TRBJ2-7	.	TRBV27	once	CASSLLGTQTEQYF	TGTGCCAGCAGTTTATTGGGTACCCAAACCGAGCAGTACTTC
TRBJ1-6	.	TRBV5-1	few	CASSFGSPILQSSYNSPLHF	TGCGCCAGCAGCTTCGGCTCACCTATACTACAGAGCTCCTATAATTCACCCCTCCACTTT
TRBJ2-3	TRBD2	TRBV6-1	.	CASTPISGGADTQYF	TGTGCCAGCACTCCGATTAGCGGGGGGGCAGATACGCAGTATTTT
TRBJ2-4	TRBD1	TRBV7-9	.	CASRPTGQGFIQYF	TGTGCCAGCAGACCTACGGGACAGGGGTTCATTCAGTACTTC
TRBJ1-4	.	TRBV5-1	.	CASSLQADNEKLFF	TGCGCCAGCAGCTTGCAAGCAGATAATGAAAAACTGTTTTTT
TRBJ2-3	TRBD2	TRBV6-6	.	CASSPRGGTDTQYF	TGTGCCAGCAGTCCCCGGGGGGGCACAGATACGCAGTATTTT
TRBJ1-1	TRBD1	TRBV19	.	CASSIGQGRTEAFF	TGTGCCAGTAGTATCGGACAGGGGAGAACTGAAGCTTTCTTT
TRBJ1-4	.	TRBV5-8	.	CASSRDFNEKLFF	TGTGCCAGCAGCCGGGATTTTAATGAAAAACTGTTTTTT
TRBJ1-3	TRBD1	TRBV6-6	.	CASSLRGRGNTIYF	TGTGCCAGCAGTCTCAGGGGGCGCGGAAACACCATATATTTT
TRBJ2-1	.	TRBV6-6	.	CASSLTNEQFF	TGTGCCAGCAGCCTTACCAATGAGCAGTTCTTC
TRBJ1-5	.	TRBV9	.	CASSVGQENQPQHF	TGTGCCAGCAGCGTAGGACAGGAAAATCAGCCCCAGCATTTT
TRBJ2-7	.	TRBV5-5	.	CASSSQDYEQYF	TGTGCCAGCAGCTCGCAAGACTACGAGCAGTACTTC
TRBJ2-2	TRBD1	TRBV29-1	.	CSCSQGAGNTGELFF	TGCAGCTGCAGCCAGGGGGCGGGGAACACCGGGGAGCTGTTTTTT
TRBJ2-7	.	TRBV5-4	.	CASSREPDKAYEQYF	TGTGCCAGCAGCCGAGAGCCGGACAAGGCCTACGAGCAGTACTTC
TRBJ1-4	.	TRBV15	.	CATSFQGATNEKLFF	TGTGCCACCAGCTTTCAGGGAGCAACTAATGAAAAACTGTTTTTT
TRBJ1-5	.	TRBV18	.	CASSPEQLGNQPQHF	TGTGCCAGCTCACCGGAGCAGCTGGGGAATCAGCCCCAGCATTTT
TRBJ1-3	.	TRBV9	few	CASSVGRISGNTIYF	TGTGCCAGCAGCGTAGGAAGGATCTCTGGAAACACCATATATTTT
TRBJ1-4	.	TRBV7-9	.	CASSLAGVHNEKLFF	TGTGCCAGCAGCTTAGCCGGGGTACATAATGAAAAACTGTTTTTT
TRBJ2-2	.	TRBV7-9	.	CASRPGTGELFF	TGTGCCAGCAGGCCGGGGACCGGGGAGCTGTTTTTT
TRBJ2-1	.	TRBV7-3	.	CASSSVSSLDPSSYNEQFF	TGTGCCAGCAGCTCCGTCTCGTCCTTGGACCCGAGCTCCTACAATGAGCAGTTCTTC
TRBJ2-3	TRBD1	TRBV7-9	.	CAGSDTGGYDTQYF	TGTGCCGGCAGCGATACAGGGGGATACGATACGCAGTATTTT
TRBJ2-2	.	TRBV5-5	.	CASSFRIGTVAGELFF	TGTGCCAGCAGCTTTCGTATCGGGACTGTGGCCGGGGAGCTGTTTTTT
TRBJ2-2	.	TRBV7-5	once	CARSLCPGELFF	TGTGCCAGAAGCTTATGCCCCGGGGAGCTGTTTTTT
TRBJ2-1	.	TRBV7-9	few	CASSFSYNEQFF	TGTGCCAGCAGTTTCTCCTACAATGAGCAGTTCTTC
TRBJ2-3	TRBD2	TRBV18	.	CASSPTRRGSTDTQYF	TGTGCCAGCTCACCCACCCGGCGGGGGTCGACAGATACGCAGTATTTT
TRBJ2-1	TRBD2	TRBV4-1	.	CASSQSPTSGFRNEQFF	TGCGCCAGCAGCCAGTCCCCGACTAGCGGGTTTAGAAATGAGCAGTTCTTC
TRBJ2-2	.	TRBV5-1	.	CASRIGGELFF	TGCGCCAGCAGGATCGGCGGGGAGCTGTTTTTT
TRBJ2-3	.	TRBV7-8	.	CASSSARRYGGDTQYF	TGTGCCAGCAGCTCCGCCCGGCGCTACGGGGGAGATACGCAGTATTTT
TRBJ2-3	.	TRBV11-2	.	CASSPTALITDTQYF	TGTGCCAGCAGCCCCACGGCACTTATCACAGATACGCAGTATTTT
TRBJ2-7	.	TRBV7-2	once	CASSLSVTYEQYF	TGTGCCAGCAGCTTGAGCGTCACCTACGAGCAGTACTTC
TRBJ2-3	TRBD2	TRBV6-1	.	CASSERGLAGYADTQYF	TGTGCCAGCAGTGAAAGGGGACTAGCGGGGTATGCAGATACGCAGTATTTT
TRBJ1-1	.	TRBV19	.	CASSFQSGGAFF	TGTGCCAGTAGTTTTCAGTCGGGGGGGGCTTTCTTT
TRBJ1-3	.	TRBV2	.	CASSLTPGAGGNTIYF	TGTGCCAGCAGCCTTACGCCCGGGGCAGGAGGAAACACCATATATTTT
TRBJ1-2	.	TRBV6-6	.	CASSASGQSASGYTF	TGTGCCAGCAGCGCCTCAGGACAGAGCGCAAGTGGCTACACCTTC
TRBJ2-5	TRBD2	TRBV27	.	CASSSPLTSGRRETQYF	TGTGCCAGCAGTTCCCCTCTCACTAGCGGGAGGAGAGAGACCCAGTACTTC
TRBJ2-7	.	TRBV28	.	CASSYRYEQYF	TGTGCCAGCAGCTACCGTTACGAGCAGTACTTC
TRBJ1-1	.	TRBV2	.	CASSPFVTNTEAFF	TGTGCCAGCAGCCCCTTCGTTACGAACACTGAAGCTTTCTTT
TRBJ2-2	.	TRBV7-2	.	CASRSPGPGELFF	TGTGCCAGCAGATCCCCGGGGCCCGGGGAGCTGTTTTTT
TRBJ2-2	.	TRBV30	.	CAWSHSAGELFF	TGTGCCTGGAGTCATAGTGCCGGGGAGCTGTTTTTT
TRBJ2-3	.	TRBV5-1	.	CASSLATGTDTQYF	TGCGCCAGCAGCTTGGCCACAGGGACGGATACGCAGTATTTT
TRBJ1-6	TRBD1	TRBV5-1	.	CASSTGQGNNSPLHF	TGCGCCAGCAGCACGGGACAGGGAAATAATTCACCCCTCCACTTT
TRBJ1-2	TRBD1	TRBV4-1	.	CASSQALDRVPRYTF	TGCGCCAGCAGCCAAGCCCTAGACAGGGTACCTCGCTACACCTTC
TRBJ1-3	TRBD1	TRBV11-3	.	CASSLDLRGRSGNTIYF	TGTGCCAGCAGCTTAGACCTCAGGGGGAGGTCTGGAAACACCATATATTTT
TRBJ2-7	.	TRBV9	.	CASSVASGQLSYEQYF	TGTGCCAGCAGCGTAGCTTCTGGACAGCTCTCCTACGAGCAGTACTTC